This T cell receptor beta chain was recovered during a study of molecular identifiers for immune sequencing clone quantification. Study background: Replicate RNA from around 20,000 or 100,000 naive CD8 T cells formed five aliquots; four were sequenced.

The germline gives CDR1 MNHEY, CDR2 SMNVEV (reference sequence). The CDR3 covers 14 residues. Trimming stripped 3 bases from V and 4 bases from J, with 11 bases between. Naive CD8 T cells were picked out by sorting for CD8+CD4-CCR7+CD45RA+. MiXCR was run by TCRdb on the PCR reads, yielding one entry per CDR3 protein. In the table there are nearly 650,000 distinct CDR3 sequences, around 25% of which are singletons. The genes are TRBV27 and TRBJ2-3; D remains ambiguous. Sequenced material: naive CD8+ T cells from blood, with Jurkat cell RNA spiked in. The subset denotes: FACS-sorted CD8+CD4-CCR7+CD45RA+ naive T cells. This TCR was recovered from a human donor in good health. Some libraries in this study had Jurkat cell RNA spiked in. In DNA form, the CDR3 reads TGTGCCAGCAGTTTGGTCTTCGGCTCAGATACGCAGTATTTT. This encodes CASSLVFGSDTQYF.